The entry that follows covers one TCR beta chain sequence. Clones were sequenced by immunoSEQ multiplex PCR, and TCRdb holds only the in-frame ones, with some missing. The top ten hold under 2% of the sample, which has nearly 750,000 clones, approximately 72% seen once. The CDR3 is made up of 15 amino acids. Germline V gene sequence: CDR1 MNHNS, CDR2 SASEGT. Trimming pared 7 bases from V and 2 bases from J, leaving 14 bases between. The source of the sample is a study of shared clonotypes between healthy human individuals. This receptor was taken from a woman in her thirties in good health. The genes are TRBV6-1 and TRBJ1-4, with D uncertain. Input material: memory CD4+ T cells sorted from blood. Stated subset: CD45RA-negative fraction. The CDR3 protein is CASKSGLGTNEKLFF. Here the CDR3 DNA reads TGTGCCAGCAAGTCCGGGCTTGGGACTAATGAAAAACTGTTTTTT.